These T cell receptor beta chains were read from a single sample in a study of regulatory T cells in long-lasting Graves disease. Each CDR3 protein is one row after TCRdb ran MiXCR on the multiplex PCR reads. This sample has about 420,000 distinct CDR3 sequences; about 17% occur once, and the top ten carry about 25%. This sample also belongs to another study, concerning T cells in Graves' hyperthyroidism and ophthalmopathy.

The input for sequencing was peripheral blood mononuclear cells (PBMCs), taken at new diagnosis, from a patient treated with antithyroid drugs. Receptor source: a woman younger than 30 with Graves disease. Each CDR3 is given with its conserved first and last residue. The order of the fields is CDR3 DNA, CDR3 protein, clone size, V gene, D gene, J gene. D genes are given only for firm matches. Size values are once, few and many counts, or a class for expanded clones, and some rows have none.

TGTGCCTACCAGACAGGGGCTCGTAATGAAAAACTGTTTTTT CAYQTGARNEKLFF many TRBV30 TRBD1 TRBJ1-4
TGCAGTGCTAGAGCCACTAGCGGGAGTATCAATGAGCAGTTCTTC CSARATSGSINEQFF NA TRBV20-1 TRBD2 TRBJ2-1
TGTGCCTGGAGTCCGCAACCCGGGACAGGGCCGGAGACCCAGTACTTC CAWSPQPGTGPETQYF NA TRBV30 TRBD1 TRBJ2-5
TGCAGCGTTGTAGGCGGGGGACTAGCGGGAATTCAAGAGACCCAGTACTTC CSVVGGGLAGIQETQYF few TRBV29-1 TRBD2 TRBJ2-5
TGCGCCAGCAGTGAGCGCAGGAACACTGAAGCTTTCTTT CASSERRNTEAFF many TRBV10-1 NA TRBJ1-1
TGCGCCAGCAGCCTGCTGGACAGTCGGAACACCGGGGAGCTGTTTTTT CASSLLDSRNTGELFF NA TRBV5-1 NA TRBJ2-2
TGTGCCAGCAGCCTAGGGACCTGGCAGACAAACACCGGGGAGCTGTTTTTT CASSLGTWQTNTGELFF many TRBV11-1 NA TRBJ2-2
TGTGCTAGTGCCAGCGGTTATTACAATGAGCAGTTCTTC CASASGYYNEQFF NA TRBV12-5 NA TRBJ2-1
TGTGCCACCGGGACAGGGGCGCCCAATGAGCAGTTCTTC CATGTGAPNEQFF many TRBV28 TRBD1 TRBJ2-1
TGTGCCACCAGTGAATCGGGACCGAACACCGGGGAGCTGTTTTTT CATSESGPNTGELFF many TRBV24-1 NA TRBJ2-2
TGTGCCAGCAGTGATCAGGGGGCGTACAATGAGCAGTTCTTC CASSDQGAYNEQFF many TRBV2 TRBD1 TRBJ2-1
TGTGCCAGCAGCCTCCGACAGGGGCTGAACGAGCAGTACTTC CASSLRQGLNEQYF NA TRBV7-6 TRBD1 TRBJ2-7
TGTGCCAGCAGCTTATCGTCGGTTAGCGGGAGCTCCTACGAGCAGTACTTC CASSLSSVSGSSYEQYF NA TRBV11-3 TRBD2 TRBJ2-7
TGCGCCAGCAGCCAGACTAGCGGGAGGACCGGGGAGCTGTTTTTT CASSQTSGRTGELFF many TRBV5-1 TRBD2 TRBJ2-2
TGTGCCAGCAGCTTATTTCCGGGATTTAACACCGGGGAGCTGTTTTTT CASSLFPGFNTGELFF few TRBV7-3 NA TRBJ2-2
TGCAGTGCTAGAGAGGACAGGCTAAACTACGAGCAGTACTTC CSAREDRLNYEQYF many TRBV20-1 TRBD1 TRBJ2-7
TGCGCCAGCAGCCAGATGTCGATAAGACTAGCGTCGCCCGAGCAGTACTTC CASSQMSIRLASPEQYF NA TRBV4-1 TRBD2 TRBJ2-7
TGTGCCAGCAGCTTTGCGGGTGCCATGAACACTGAAGCTTTCTTT CASSFAGAMNTEAFF NA TRBV5-8 NA TRBJ1-1
TGCGCCAGCAGCCAATTGTACAATCAGCCCCAGCATTTT CASSQLYNQPQHF NA TRBV4-1 NA TRBJ1-5
TGTGCCACCCGTGGGACTAGCGGGGTTGGGCAGTTCTTC CATRGTSGVGQFF many TRBV24-1 TRBD2 TRBJ2-1
TGTGCCAGCAGTTACCCCTTAACTAGCGGGGATCACACCGGGGAGCTGTTTTTT CASSYPLTSGDHTGELFF NA TRBV6-7 TRBD2 TRBJ2-2
TGCAGTGCTACCGGACAGGTGGGAACTGAAGCTTTCTTT CSATGQVGTEAFF NA TRBV20-1 TRBD1 TRBJ1-1
TGCGCCAGCAGCTTGGGGTCTAGCGGGAGCACAGATACGCAGTATTTT CASSLGSSGSTDTQYF many TRBV5-1 TRBD2 TRBJ2-3
TGCGCCAGCAGCTTGGCTGCGGATAATTACATCAGCTCCTACAATGAGCAGTTCTTC CASSLAADNYISSYNEQFF NA TRBV5-1 NA TRBJ2-1
TGTGCCAGCAGCTCGGACAGGGAAGGAGGTCAGCCCCAGCATTTT CASSSDREGGQPQHF few TRBV5-6 TRBD1 TRBJ1-5
TGTGCCAGCAGCTCCCTGCTCGGTGGCGAGCAGTACTTC CASSSLLGGEQYF many TRBV7-6 NA TRBJ2-7
TGTGCCAGCAGTCCAATCCATGTACCAGCGTATATAGAGACCCAGTACTTC CASSPIHVPAYIETQYF many TRBV12-3/TRBV12-4 NA TRBJ2-5
TGTGCCAGCAGCGCAACAGGGGAAAAAGACGAAGAGACCCAGTACTTC CASSATGEKDEETQYF many TRBV6-2/TRBV6-3 TRBD1 TRBJ2-5
TGCGCCAGCAGCCAGGGACTAGCGGGACTCAATGAGCAGTTCTTC CASSQGLAGLNEQFF many TRBV4-1 TRBD2 TRBJ2-1
TGTGCCAGCAGCCAAGATCGAAAACTTGGGCTCCTCACCTACGAGCAGTACTTC CASSQDRKLGLLTYEQYF few TRBV3-1 NA TRBJ2-7
TGTGCCAGCAGCTTGAGCGGAACCACAGATACGCAGTATTTT CASSLSGTTDTQYF many TRBV11-3 NA TRBJ2-3
TGCAGCGTTGAAGATCGTGGCAGACTATACGAGCAGTACTTC CSVEDRGRLYEQYF many TRBV29-1 NA TRBJ2-7
TGTGCCAGCACCGTGACAGACTATAATTCACCCCTCCACTTT CASTVTDYNSPLHF NA TRBV28 NA TRBJ1-6
TGTGCTAGTGGTTTGCCAGGGGAGACCCAGTACTTC CASGLPGETQYF NA TRBV12-5 NA TRBJ2-5
TGTGCCAGCAGCTCATCGGGGAGTCACACTGAAGCTTTCTTT CASSSSGSHTEAFF many TRBV2 NA TRBJ1-1
TGTGCCAGCAGTTACTTTGGGGGGTTCGCAGCTTTCTTT CASSYFGGFAAFF many TRBV6-2/TRBV6-3 NA TRBJ1-1
TGTGCCAGCAGGTACGGGCCGGGAGATACGCAGTATTTT CASRYGPGDTQYF many TRBV11-2 NA TRBJ2-3
TGCGCCAGCGGAATAGCGGAAAGCTCCTACAATGAGCAGTTCTTC CASGIAESSYNEQFF NA TRBV5-1 NA TRBJ2-1
TGCAGTGCTAGGGTCCGGCCGGGCGCTGGAACAGATACGCAGTATTTT CSARVRPGAGTDTQYF many TRBV20-1 NA TRBJ2-3
TGTGCCAGCAGTCCATACAGGGGCGGATATGGCTACACCTTC CASSPYRGGYGYTF NA TRBV27 TRBD1 TRBJ1-2
TGTGCCAGCAGCCTTCGCCGGGGGAGCACAGATACGCAGTATTTT CASSLRRGSTDTQYF NA TRBV6-1 NA TRBJ2-3
TGTGCCAGCAGCCAATCTCCCGGGACAGGGAGCACAGATACGCAGTATTTT CASSQSPGTGSTDTQYF many TRBV7-2 TRBD1 TRBJ2-3
TGTGCCAGCTCACTGAAATCCCCATCGACACCTGAAGCTTTCTTT CASSLKSPSTPEAFF many TRBV18 NA TRBJ1-1
TGTGCCTGGAGCGTGTTGGGGTATGGCTACACCTTC CAWSVLGYGYTF many TRBV30 NA TRBJ1-2
TGTGCCAGCAGTTTATGGACCGCTAACAATTCACCCCTCCACTTT CASSLWTANNSPLHF few TRBV28 NA TRBJ1-6
TGCAGTGCTAGACAGGGAATGGATGGCTACACCTTC CSARQGMDGYTF many TRBV20-1 NA TRBJ1-2
TGTGCCAGCAGCCCGGGACGGCGGGGCCATGAGCAGTTCTTC CASSPGRRGHEQFF few TRBV7-3 NA TRBJ2-1
TGCAGCGCCCGGAGGGAGGTGGTAAATTTGTACACTGAAGCTTTCTTT CSARREVVNLYTEAFF few TRBV29-1 NA TRBJ1-1
TGCAGCGTGGAAGGTGTATCGGGAGAGTTCTCCTACGAGCAGTACTTC CSVEGVSGEFSYEQYF few TRBV29-1 NA TRBJ2-7
TGTGCCAGCAGCTTAATCGGAGGCACAGATACGCAGTATTTT CASSLIGGTDTQYF NA TRBV7-9 NA TRBJ2-3
TGTGCCAGCAGTTATAGGACTAGCGGGAGGGCCGGGAGCCAAGAGACCCAGTACTTC CASSYRTSGRAGSQETQYF NA TRBV2 TRBD2 TRBJ2-5
TGTGCCAGCAGTTATATACGGGAGAACAATGAGCAGTTCTTC CASSYIRENNEQFF many TRBV6-5 NA TRBJ2-1
TGCAGTGCTAGGGCACTCTCCTCCTACGAGCAGTACTTC CSARALSSYEQYF many TRBV20-1 NA TRBJ2-7
TGTGCCAGCAGTTTATGGGGGCGGAACACTGAAGCTTTCTTT CASSLWGRNTEAFF many TRBV28 NA TRBJ1-1
TGTGCCAGCAGTTACATTGCCAGCTTGAACACTGAAGCTTTCTTT CASSYIASLNTEAFF few TRBV6-5 NA TRBJ1-1
TGTGCCAGCAGCCAAGGGGGACAGCAGTACTTC CASSQGGQQYF many TRBV3-1 NA TRBJ2-7
TGCGCCAGCAGCGCCGGGACAGGGGTTGGCTCTGGAAACACCATATATTTT CASSAGTGVGSGNTIYF NA TRBV5-1 TRBD1 TRBJ1-3
TGCAGTCCCATAGGTCCGGGAGCGTACGGCTACACCTTC CSPIGPGAYGYTF NA TRBV20-1 NA TRBJ1-2
TGTGCCAGCAGCCTCGGGCCCAGCGGAGAGACCCAGTACTTC CASSLGPSGETQYF many TRBV11-2 NA TRBJ2-5
TGTGCCAGCAGTTTGGACCACAGGGGGGGGTATGGCTACACCTTC CASSLDHRGGYGYTF many TRBV12-3/TRBV12-4 TRBD1 TRBJ1-2